The clone carrying this T cell receptor beta chain has more than one count but fewer than ten. The target antigen is unknown. The data originate from a study of blood T cells in healthy people across ages. Points from the study as a whole: The long-lived group displayed more naive CD4+ cells, plus higher diversity, than the aged donors did. Conclusively comparing naive with antigen-experienced cells was impossible with unsorted PBMCs. Any changes in expanded clonotypes were possibly confounded, as donor CMV status remained unknown.

With a J-beta primer mix and a sample-barcoded 5' primer, a second PCR ran 7 to 11 cycles. TCRdb ran MiXCR on the 5' RACE reads and lists one entry per CDR3 protein. The sample consists of just under 900,000 distinct CDR3 sequences, less than 35% of them appearing once. Total RNA extraction produced at least 6 micrograms (per sample) for the study. The CDR3 has 17 residues. CDR1 is SGHNT, CDR2 YYREEE, per germline (reference sequence). V trimming: 0 bases; J trimming: 1 base; junction bases outside the gene matches: 7. The receptor's source is a woman of 80 years or more in good health. The sample taken for sequencing was blood. The chain combines TRBV5-4 with TRBJ2-3; 8 nucleotides agree with TRBD2. CDR3 DNA: TGTGCCAGCAGCTTGGGCCTGTCGGGGGGGGGCACAGATACGCAGTATTTT. This encodes CASSLGLSGGGTDTQYF.